This T cell receptor beta chain comes out of a study of T cells after yellow fever vaccination. Germline lookup yields CDR1 KGHDR and CDR2 SFDVKD. With 5 bases clipped from V and 7 bases from J, the junction kept 6 bases outside the gene matches. The CDR3 runs 13 residues. TCRdb analysed the 5' RACE reads with MiXCR anew, one entry per CDR3 protein. The data contain around 550,000 distinct CDR3 sequences, around 21% of them seen just once; the ten biggest clones take up approximately 14%. This clonotype has just a few counts. Its target is not known. Study outcomes and limitations: A large majority of primary-vaccination clones showed up again after the booster (around 95% CD4, around 88% CD8). The secondary response showed a weaker magnitude and a faster peak, day 5 versus 15. The CD4 compartment and the CD8 compartment contained a small share of clonotypes in common.

This sequence was found in a young man who received the YFV17D yellow fever vaccine. This sample comprised PBMCs, obtained 15 days after the yellow fever booster vaccination. The chain links TRBV24-1 to TRBJ2-5; 7 bases fit TRBD2. DNA of the CDR3: TGTGCCACCAGTGCACCGGGGGGTGGGACCCAGTACTTC. Its protein is CATSAPGGGTQYF.